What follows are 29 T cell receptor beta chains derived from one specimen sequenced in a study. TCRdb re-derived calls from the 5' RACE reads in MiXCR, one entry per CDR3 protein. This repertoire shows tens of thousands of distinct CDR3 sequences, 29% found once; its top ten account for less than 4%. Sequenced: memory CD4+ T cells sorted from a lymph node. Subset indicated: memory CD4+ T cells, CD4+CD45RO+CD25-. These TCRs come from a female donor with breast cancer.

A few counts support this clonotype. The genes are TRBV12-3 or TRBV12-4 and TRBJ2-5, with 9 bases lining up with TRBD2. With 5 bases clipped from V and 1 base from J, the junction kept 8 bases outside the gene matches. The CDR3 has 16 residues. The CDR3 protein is CASSGMAGGAQETQYF. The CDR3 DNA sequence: TGTGCCAGCAGTGGGATGGCGGGAGGGGCCCAAGAGACCCAGTACTTC.

The CDR3 is CASSVEGLGPQHF. The CDR3 coding sequence is TGTGCCAGCAGTGTCGAAGGGCTTGGGCCCCAGCATTTT. The chain joins TRBV2 to TRBJ1-5; D call uncertain. Trimming shortened V by 4 bases and J by 9 bases, and 13 bases separated the two germline ends. Germline values: CDR1 SNHLY, CDR2 FYNNEI. The CDR3 runs to 13 residues.

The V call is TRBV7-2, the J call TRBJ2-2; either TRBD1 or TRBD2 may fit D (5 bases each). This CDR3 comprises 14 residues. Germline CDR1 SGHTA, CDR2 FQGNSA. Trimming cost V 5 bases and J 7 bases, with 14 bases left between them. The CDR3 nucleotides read TGTGCCAGCAGCCTCAAGAGGGGAATCGGGGAGCTGTTTTTT. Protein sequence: CASSLKRGIGELFF.

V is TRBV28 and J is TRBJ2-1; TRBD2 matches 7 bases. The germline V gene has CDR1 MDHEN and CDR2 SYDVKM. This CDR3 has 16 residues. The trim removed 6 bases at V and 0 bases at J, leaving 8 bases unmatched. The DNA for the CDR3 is TGTGCCAGCAGGAGGGGCGGGGGAAGCTCCTACAATGAGCAGTTCTTC. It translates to CASRRGGGSSYNEQFF.

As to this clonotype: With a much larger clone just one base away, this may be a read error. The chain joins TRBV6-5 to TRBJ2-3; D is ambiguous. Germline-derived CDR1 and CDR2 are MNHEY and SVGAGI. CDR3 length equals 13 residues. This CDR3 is CASSYSSTETQYF. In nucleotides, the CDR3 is TGTGCCAGCAGTTACTCGAGCACAGAGACGCAGTATTTT.

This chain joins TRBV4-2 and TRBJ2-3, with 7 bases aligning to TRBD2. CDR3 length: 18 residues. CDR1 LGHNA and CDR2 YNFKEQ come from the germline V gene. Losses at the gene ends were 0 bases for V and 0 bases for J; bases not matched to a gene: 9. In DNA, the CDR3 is TGTGCCAGCAGCCAAGATCGCCCTAGCGGTTATAGCACAGATACGCAGTATTTT. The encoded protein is CASSQDRPSGYSTDTQYF.

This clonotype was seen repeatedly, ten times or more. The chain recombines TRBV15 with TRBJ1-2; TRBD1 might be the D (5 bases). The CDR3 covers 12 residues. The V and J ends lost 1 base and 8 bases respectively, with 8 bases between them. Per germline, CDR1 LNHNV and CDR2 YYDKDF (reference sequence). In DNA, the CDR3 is TGTGCCACCAGCAGAGGGGACGGAGGCTACACCTTC. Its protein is CATSRGDGGYTF.

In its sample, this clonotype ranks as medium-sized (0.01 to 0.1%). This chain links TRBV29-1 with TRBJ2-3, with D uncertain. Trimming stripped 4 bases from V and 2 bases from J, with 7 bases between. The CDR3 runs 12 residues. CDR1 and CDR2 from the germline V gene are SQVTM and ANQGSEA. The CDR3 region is CSVVQATDTQYF. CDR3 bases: TGCAGCGTTGTGCAGGCCACAGATACGCAGTATTTT.

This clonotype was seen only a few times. The CDR3 sequence: CASTGLAGGPSGELFF. In DNA form, the CDR3 reads TGCGCCAGCACGGGACTAGCGGGAGGGCCGTCCGGGGAGCTGTTTTTT. The gene calls are TRBV5-1 and TRBJ2-2; 16 bases line up with TRBD2. Germline CDR1 SGHRS, CDR2 YFSETQ. Trimming removed 6 bases from V and 6 bases from J; junction bases left unmatched: 5. CDR3 size: 16 residues.

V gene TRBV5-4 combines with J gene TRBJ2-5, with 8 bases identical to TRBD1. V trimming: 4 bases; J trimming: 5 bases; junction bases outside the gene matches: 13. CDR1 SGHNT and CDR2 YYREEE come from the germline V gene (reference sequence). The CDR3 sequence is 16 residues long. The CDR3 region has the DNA TGTGCCAGCAGCCAGGGGGGCGGACAGGGTTGGGAGACCCAGTACTTC. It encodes CASSQGGGQGWETQYF.

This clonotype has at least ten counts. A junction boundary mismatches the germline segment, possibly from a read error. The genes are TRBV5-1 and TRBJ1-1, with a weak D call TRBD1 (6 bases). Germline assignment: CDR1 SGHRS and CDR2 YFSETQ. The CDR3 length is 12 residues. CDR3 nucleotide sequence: TGCGCCAGCAGCCTGGGGGGCCCTGAGGCTTTCTTT. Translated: CASSLGGPEAFF.

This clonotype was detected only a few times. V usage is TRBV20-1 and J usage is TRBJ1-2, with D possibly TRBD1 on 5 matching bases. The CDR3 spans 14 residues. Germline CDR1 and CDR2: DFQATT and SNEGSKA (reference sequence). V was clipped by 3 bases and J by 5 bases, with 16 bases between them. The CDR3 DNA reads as TGCAGTGCTAGCCCGACGACAGCTCCGTATGGCTACACCTTC. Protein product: CSASPTTAPYGYTF.

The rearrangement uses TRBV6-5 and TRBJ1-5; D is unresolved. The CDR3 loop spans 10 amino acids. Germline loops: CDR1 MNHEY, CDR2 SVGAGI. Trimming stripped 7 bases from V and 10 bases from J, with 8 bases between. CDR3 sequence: CASTPEPQHF. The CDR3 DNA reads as TGTGCCAGCACCCCGGAACCCCAGCATTTT.

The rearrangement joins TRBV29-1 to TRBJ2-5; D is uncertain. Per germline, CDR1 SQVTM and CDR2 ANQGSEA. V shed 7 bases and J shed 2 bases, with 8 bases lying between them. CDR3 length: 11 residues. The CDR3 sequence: CSADTQETQYF. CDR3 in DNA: TGCAGCGCCGACACGCAAGAGACCCAGTACTTC.

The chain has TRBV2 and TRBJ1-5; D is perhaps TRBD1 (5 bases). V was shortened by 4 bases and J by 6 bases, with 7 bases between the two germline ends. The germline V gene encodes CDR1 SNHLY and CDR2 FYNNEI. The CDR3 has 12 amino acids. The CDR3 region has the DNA TGTGCCAGCAGTGCAGGGCGTCAGCCCCAGCATTTT. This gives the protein CASSAGRQPQHF.

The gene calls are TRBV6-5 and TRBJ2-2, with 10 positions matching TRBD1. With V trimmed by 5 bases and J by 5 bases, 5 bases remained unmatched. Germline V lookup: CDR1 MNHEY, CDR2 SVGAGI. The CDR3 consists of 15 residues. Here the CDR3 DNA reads TGTGCCAGCAGTGCGGGACAGGGGTATACCGGGGAGCTGTTTTTT. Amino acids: CASSAGQGYTGELFF.

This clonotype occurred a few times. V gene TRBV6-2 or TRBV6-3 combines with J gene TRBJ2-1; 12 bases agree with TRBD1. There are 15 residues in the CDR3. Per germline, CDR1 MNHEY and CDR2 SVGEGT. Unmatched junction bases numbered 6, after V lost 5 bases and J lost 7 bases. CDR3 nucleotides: TGTGCCAGCAGTACCGGGACAGGGGGCTTTAATGAGCAGTTCTTC. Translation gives CASSTGTGGFNEQFF.

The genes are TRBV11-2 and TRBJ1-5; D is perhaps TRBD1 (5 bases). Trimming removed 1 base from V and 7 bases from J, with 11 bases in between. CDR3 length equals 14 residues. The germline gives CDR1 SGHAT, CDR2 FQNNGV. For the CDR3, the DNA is TGTGCCAGCAGCTTAGGTGGGACGGGGCAGCCCCAGCATTTT. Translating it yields CASSLGGTGQPQHF.

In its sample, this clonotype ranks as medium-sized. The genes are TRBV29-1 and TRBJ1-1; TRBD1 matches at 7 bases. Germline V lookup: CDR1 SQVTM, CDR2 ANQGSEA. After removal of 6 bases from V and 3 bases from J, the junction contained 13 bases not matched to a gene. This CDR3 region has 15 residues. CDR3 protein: CSVTGERGMDTEAFF. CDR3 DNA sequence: TGCAGCGTCACAGGGGAAAGAGGCATGGACACTGAAGCTTTCTTT. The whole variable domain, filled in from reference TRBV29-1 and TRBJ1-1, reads SAVISQKPSRDICQRGTSLTIQCQVDSQVTMMFWYRQQPGQSLTLIATANQGSEATYESGFVIDKFPISRPNLTFSTLTVSNMSPEDSSIYLCSVTGERGMDTEAFFGQGTRLTVV.

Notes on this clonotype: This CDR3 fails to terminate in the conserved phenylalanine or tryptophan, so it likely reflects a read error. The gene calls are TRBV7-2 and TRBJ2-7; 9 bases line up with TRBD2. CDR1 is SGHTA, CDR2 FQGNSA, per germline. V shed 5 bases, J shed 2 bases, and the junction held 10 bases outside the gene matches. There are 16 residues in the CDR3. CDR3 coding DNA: TGTGCCAGCAGCGTAGGGGCTAGCGGGACGGCCTACGAGCAGTACTCC. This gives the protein CASSVGASGTAYEQYS.

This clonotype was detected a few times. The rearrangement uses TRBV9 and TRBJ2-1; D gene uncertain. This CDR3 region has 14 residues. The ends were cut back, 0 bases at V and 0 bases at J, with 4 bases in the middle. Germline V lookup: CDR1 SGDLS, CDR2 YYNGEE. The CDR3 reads CASSVASSYNEQFF. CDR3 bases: TGTGCCAGCAGCGTAGCTAGCTCCTACAATGAGCAGTTCTTC.

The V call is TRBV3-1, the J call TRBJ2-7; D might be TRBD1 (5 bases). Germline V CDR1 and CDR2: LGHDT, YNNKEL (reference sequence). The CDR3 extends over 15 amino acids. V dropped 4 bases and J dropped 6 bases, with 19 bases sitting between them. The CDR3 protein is CASSPQGSSPSEQYF. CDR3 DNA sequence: TGTGCCAGCAGCCCGCAGGGTAGTTCTCCCTCCGAGCAGTACTTC.

CDR3 nucleotides: TGCAGTGCTTCCCCCCGATCAGATACGCAGTATTTT. As protein: CSASPRSDTQYF. The rearrangement links TRBV20-1 to TRBJ2-3; D remains unclear. Trimming took off 5 bases at V and 4 bases at J, with 10 bases between the two ends. The germline CDR1 and CDR2 sequences are DFQATT and SNEGSKA (reference sequence). This CDR3 has 12 amino acids.

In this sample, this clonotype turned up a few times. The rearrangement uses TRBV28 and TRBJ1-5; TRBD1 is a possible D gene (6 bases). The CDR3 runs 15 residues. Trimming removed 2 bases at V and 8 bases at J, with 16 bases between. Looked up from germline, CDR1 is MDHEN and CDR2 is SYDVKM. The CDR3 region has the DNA TGTGCCAGCAGTTTAGGGACACTCCTCGGGGAGCCCCAGCATTTT. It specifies CASSLGTLLGEPQHF.

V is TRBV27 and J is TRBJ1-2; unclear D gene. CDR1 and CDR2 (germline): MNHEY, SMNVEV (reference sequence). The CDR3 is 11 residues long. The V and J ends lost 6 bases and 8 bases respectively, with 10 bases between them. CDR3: CASRDSLGYTF. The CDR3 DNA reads TGTGCCAGCAGGGACTCCCTAGGCTACACCTTC.

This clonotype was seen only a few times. The CDR3 coding sequence is TGTGCCAGCAGCCAAGCGGGCGGGGGCCAATACAATGAGCAGTTCTTC. This codes for CASSQAGGGQYNEQFF. The chain joins TRBV14 to TRBJ2-1, with a possible D match to TRBD2 (7 bases). The germline V and J ends were trimmed by 1 base and 4 bases, with 14 bases remaining between them. This CDR3 is built from 16 residues. Germline V gene lookup returns CDR1 SGHDN and CDR2 FVKESK.

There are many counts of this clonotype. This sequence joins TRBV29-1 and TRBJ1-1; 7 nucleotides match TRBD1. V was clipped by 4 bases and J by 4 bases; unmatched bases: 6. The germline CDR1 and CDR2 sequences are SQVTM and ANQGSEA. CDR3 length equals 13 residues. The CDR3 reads CSVVRGLGTEAFF. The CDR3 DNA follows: TGCAGCGTTGTGAGGGGGCTGGGCACTGAAGCTTTCTTT.

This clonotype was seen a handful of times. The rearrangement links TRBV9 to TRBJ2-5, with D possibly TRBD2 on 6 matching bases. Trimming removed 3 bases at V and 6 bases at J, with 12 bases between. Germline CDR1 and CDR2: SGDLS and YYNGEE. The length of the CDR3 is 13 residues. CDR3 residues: CASSGSGPKTQYF. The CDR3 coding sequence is TGTGCCAGCAGCGGCAGCGGGCCCAAGACCCAGTACTTC.

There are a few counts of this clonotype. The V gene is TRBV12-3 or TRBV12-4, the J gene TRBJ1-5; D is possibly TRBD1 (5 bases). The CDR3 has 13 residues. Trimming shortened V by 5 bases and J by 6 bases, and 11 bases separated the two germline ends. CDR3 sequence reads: CASSLGTSQPQHF. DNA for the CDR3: TGTGCCAGCAGTCTGGGGACCTCTCAGCCCCAGCATTTT.